The 29 T cell receptor beta chains presented below share a single source sample, sequenced in a study of shared clonotypes between healthy human individuals. The data were produced by immunoSEQ multiplex PCR, yet TCRdb's version contains in-frame clones alone and is incomplete. The sample lists about 1.5 million clones; around 97% were seen once. Specimen: naive CD4+ T cells sorted from blood. Subset meaning: CD45RA+ positively selected. The receptors derive from a man aged 25-45 years in good health.

The chain couples TRBV5-5 to TRBJ2-1; possible D gene TRBD2, 6 bases. V lost 4 bases and J lost 1, with 12 bases in between. Germline-derived CDR1 and CDR2 are SGHKS and YYEKEE (reference sequence). The CDR3 loop spans 15 amino acids. This chain's CDR3 is CASSLLGGSYNEQFF. The CDR3 DNA is TGTGCCAGCAGCCTTCTCGGAGGGTCCTACAATGAGCAGTTCTTC.

This clone was observed once. This same CDR3 is encoded by further DNA sequences in the sample. The chain is built from TRBV18 and TRBJ2-7, with D unclear. The ends were cut back, 1 base at V and 5 bases at J, with 12 bases in the middle. The CDR3 length is 14 residues. The germline gives CDR1 KGHSH, CDR2 LQKENI. This chain's CDR3 is CASSPRTGRDEQYF. The CDR3 DNA follows: TGTGCCAGCTCACCACGGACGGGCCGCGACGAGCAGTACTTC.

The J gene is TRBJ2-3, the V gene TRBV14, with TRBD2 matching 12 bases. The CDR3 has 17 residues. The ends lost 3 bases at V and 4 bases at J; junction bases unmatched: 8. Germline CDR1 is SGHDN and CDR2 is FVKESK. CDR3 in amino acids: CASSQTRLAGAPDTQYF. Here the CDR3 DNA reads TGTGCCAGCAGCCAGACCCGACTAGCGGGAGCCCCAGATACGCAGTATTTT.

The gene calls are TRBV2 and TRBJ2-7; D uncertain. V was shortened by 6 bases and J by 4 bases, with 10 bases between the two germline ends. Germline CDR1 SNHLY, CDR2 FYNNEI. The CDR3 sequence is 12 residues long. CDR3 protein: CASSPRVYEQYF. The CDR3 DNA follows: TGTGCCAGCAGCCCTCGGGTGTACGAGCAGTACTTC.

V is TRBV28 and J is TRBJ1-5; D is undetermined. This CDR3 is built from 15 residues. The V and J ends lost 5 bases and 2 bases respectively, with 13 bases between them. Looked up from germline, CDR1 is MDHEN and CDR2 is SYDVKM. The CDR3 sequence is CASSRRTAGNQPQHF. CDR3 sequence (DNA): TGTGCCAGCAGTCGCCGAACCGCGGGCAATCAGCCCCAGCATTTT.

The rearrangement links TRBV2 to TRBJ1-3; D is perhaps TRBD1 (6 bases). CDR1 is SNHLY, CDR2 FYNNEI, per germline. This CDR3 comprises 14 residues. V lost 6 bases to trimming and J lost 1 base, with 10 bases between them. This CDR3 reads CASRADRSGNTIYF. The CDR3 DNA follows: TGTGCCAGCAGAGCAGACAGGTCTGGAAACACCATATATTTT.

This rearrangement joins TRBV27 to TRBJ1-2, with D perhaps TRBD1 (5 bases). Germline CDR1 MNHEY, CDR2 SMNVEV (reference sequence). Trimming pared 3 bases from V and 5 bases from J, leaving 10 bases between. CDR3 length: 13 amino acids. In DNA form, the CDR3 reads TGTGCCAGCAGTTTGGGGGGAGGATATGGCTACACCTTC. It yields the protein CASSLGGGYGYTF.

The chain links TRBV27 to TRBJ2-5, with 10 bases that match TRBD2. The length of the CDR3 is 14 residues. Looked up from germline, CDR1 is MNHEY and CDR2 is SMNVEV (reference sequence). V lost 5 bases to trimming and J lost 5 bases; unmatched junction nucleotides: 5. CDR3 amino acids: CASSRSGRRETQYF. The DNA of the CDR3 is TGTGCCAGCAGTCGTAGCGGGAGGAGGGAGACCCAGTACTTC.

The chain carries TRBV28 and TRBJ1-5; weak D call: TRBD1 (6 bases). V shed 6 bases and J shed 0 bases, with 24 bases lying between them. In germline, CDR1 is MDHEN, CDR2 SYDVKM. CDR3 length equals 19 residues. The CDR3 DNA sequence: TGTGCCAGCAGCCCGGGTTGGGGGGGCCTTCCGGATAGCAATCAGCCCCAGCATTTT. Protein sequence: CASSPGWGGLPDSNQPQHF.

The J gene is TRBJ1-3, the V gene TRBV15; no firm D call. The CDR3 has 16 residues. V shed 0 bases and J shed 0 bases, with 9 bases lying between them. Germline V gene sequence: CDR1 LNHNV, CDR2 YYDKDF (reference sequence). The CDR3 sequence is CATSRDKVRSGNTIYF. The DNA of the CDR3 is TGTGCCACCAGCAGAGATAAGGTTCGCTCTGGAAACACCATATATTTT.

This sequence joins TRBV25-1 and TRBJ2-6, with unresolved D. This CDR3 has 14 residues. CDR1 is MGHDK and CDR2 is SYGVNS in the germline V gene. Trimming took off 5 bases at V and 4 bases at J, with 9 bases between the two ends. CDR3 amino acids: CASSIWSGANVLTF. CDR3 coding DNA: TGTGCCAGCAGTATCTGGTCCGGGGCCAACGTCCTGACTTTC. Filled out from reference TRBV25-1 and TRBJ2-6, the complete variable domain reads EADIYQTPRYLVIGTGKKITLECSQTMGHDKMYWYQQDPGMELHLIHYSYGVNSTEKGDLSSESTVSRIRTEHFPLTLESARPSHTSQYLCASSIWSGANVLTFGAGSRLTVL.

This chain uses TRBV5-6 with TRBJ2-5; 9 bases fit TRBD1. The V and J ends lost 5 bases and 6 bases, in that order; junction bases with no gene match: 11. Germline V gene data show CDR1 as SGHDT and CDR2 as YYEEEE. The CDR3 spans 15 residues. In nucleotides, the CDR3 is TGTGCCAGCAGGGGCCGGGACAGGGCTTTGAAGACCCAGTACTTC. Its protein is CASRGRDRALKTQYF. Together with reference TRBV5-6 and TRBJ2-5, the CDR3 gives the full variable domain: DAGVTQSPTHLIKTRGQQVTLRCSPKSGHDTVSWYQQALGQGPQFIFQYYEEEERQRGNFPDRFSGHQFPNYSSELNVNALLLGDSALYLCASRGRDRALKTQYFGPGTRLLVL.

A single count supports this clone. The chain combines TRBV19 with TRBJ2-3, with 15 bases fitting TRBD2. The junction had 12 bases not matched to a gene; V was cut back by 4 bases and J by 4 bases. The CDR3 consists of 19 residues. Per germline, CDR1 LNHDA and CDR2 SQIVND (reference sequence). DNA for the CDR3: TGTGCCAGTAGTACCGGACTAGCGGGAGGGGCCTCGTGGGCAGATACGCAGTATTTT. It encodes CASSTGLAGGASWADTQYF. Full variable domain (remainder filled in from reference TRBV19 and TRBJ2-3): DGGITQSPKYLFRKEGQNVTLSCEQNLNHDAMYWYRQDPGQGLRLIYYSQIVNDFQKGDIAEGYSVSREKKESFPLTVTSAQKNPTAFYLCASSTGLAGGASWADTQYFGPGTRLTVL.

The chain is built from TRBV6-1 and TRBJ1-4; D gene unclear. Trimming stripped 6 bases from V and 3 bases from J, with 14 bases between. The CDR3 runs to 15 residues. CDR1 and CDR2 (germline): MNHNS, SASEGT. CDR3 sequence reads: CASRDIRVANEKLFF. CDR3 sequence (DNA): TGTGCCAGCAGGGATATAAGGGTAGCTAATGAAAAACTGTTTTTT.

This clone was seen just once. V usage is TRBV5-8 and J usage is TRBJ2-7, with D possibly matching TRBD2 (5 bases). Looked up from germline, CDR1 is SGHTS and CDR2 is YDEGEE. Trimming shortened V by 0 bases and J by 2 bases, and 12 bases separated the two germline ends. CDR3 length equals 15 residues. In DNA form, the CDR3 reads TGTGCCAGCAGCTTGGACGGTGGGAGCACCTACGAGCAGTACTTC. This translates into CASSLDGGSTYEQYF.

The CDR3 loop is CASSQPRVAKNIQYF. DNA for the CDR3: TGCGCCAGCAGCCAACCTAGGGTAGCCAAAAACATTCAGTACTTC. The chain recombines TRBV4-1 with TRBJ2-4; unclear D gene. With 2 bases removed from V and 0 bases from J, the gap between germline ends came to 8 bases. Germline loops: CDR1 MGHRA, CDR2 YSYEKL. This CDR3 contains 15 residues.

The genes are TRBV10-2 and TRBJ2-1, with TRBD2 as a possible D gene (5 bases). The V gene lost 3 bases and the J gene lost 1 base, with 16 bases spanning the gap. CDR1 is WSHSY, CDR2 SAAADI, per germline. CDR3 length: 17 amino acids. The CDR3 sequence is CASSDPSGGRSYNEQFF. The CDR3 region has the DNA TGCGCCAGCAGTGACCCCTCTGGAGGAAGGTCCTACAATGAGCAGTTCTTC.

The chain is built from TRBV6-1 and TRBJ2-7; 11 nucleotides match TRBD1. V dropped 5 bases and J dropped 10; count of bases not matched to a gene: 10. Germline V gives CDR1 MNHNS, CDR2 SASEGT. This CDR3 region has 14 residues. CDR3 DNA: TGTGCCAGCAGTCGAGGGACAGGGGGTTTTTATCAGTACTTC. It translates to CASSRGTGGFYQYF.

The chain recombines TRBV9 with TRBJ2-2; possibly TRBD2 for D (6 bases). The length of the CDR3 is 18 residues. Trimming removed 0 bases from V and 4 bases from J, with 19 bases in between. Germline V gives CDR1 SGDLS, CDR2 YYNGEE. The CDR3 DNA reads TGTGCCAGCAGCGTAGATCTTCCGGGAGCCGGCGGCACCGGGGAGCTGTTTTTT. Translation: CASSVDLPGAGGTGELFF.

This clone has only one observation. The J gene is TRBJ2-3, the V gene TRBV10-2; D gene unclear. The V gene's germline CDR1 is WSHSY and CDR2 SAAADI. V dropped 3 bases and J dropped 5 bases, with 9 bases sitting between them. The CDR3 loop spans 13 amino acids. The chain's CDR3 is CASSDNPGDTQYF. The CDR3 bases are TGCGCCAGCAGTGACAACCCGGGAGATACGCAGTATTTT.

The chain is built from TRBV30 and TRBJ1-2; D not certain. This CDR3 contains 13 residues. Trimming cost V 1 base and J 7 bases, with 13 bases left between them. CDR1 is GTSNPN and CDR2 is SVGIG in the germline V gene (reference sequence). This CDR3 reads CAWSGLVLGGYTF. Written as DNA, the CDR3 is TGTGCCTGGAGTGGACTTGTCTTAGGTGGCTACACCTTC.

The chain employs TRBV29-1 and TRBJ1-2, with D tentatively TRBD1 (6 bases). CDR3 length equals 14 residues. Germline V gives CDR1 SQVTM, CDR2 ANQGSEA. Trimming left V 1 base short and J 4 bases short, with 13 bases between. CDR3 residues: CSVEAWGAAYGYTF. The CDR3 nucleotides are TGCAGCGTTGAAGCTTGGGGGGCCGCCTATGGCTACACCTTC. The full variable domain, rest sourced from reference TRBV29-1 and TRBJ1-2, is SAVISQKPSRDICQRGTSLTIQCQVDSQVTMMFWYRQQPGQSLTLIATANQGSEATYESGFVIDKFPISRPNLTFSTLTVSNMSPEDSSIYLCSVEAWGAAYGYTFGSGTRLTVV.

This chain connects TRBV28 to TRBJ2-2; D remains ambiguous. The CDR3 is 15 amino acids. The V gene's germline CDR1 is MDHEN and CDR2 SYDVKM. V was cut by 7 bases and J by 4 bases, with 16 bases left in between. CDR3 bases: TGTGCCAGCATGGTCCCAGTCTCGAGCACCGGGGAGCTGTTTTTT. Protein sequence: CASMVPVSSTGELFF. Drawing the rest from reference TRBV28 and TRBJ2-2, the complete variable domain is DVKVTQSSRYLVKRTGEKVFLECVQDMDHENMFWYRQDPGLGLRLIYFSYDVKMKEKGDIPEGYSVSREKKERFSLILESASTNQTSMYLCASMVPVSSTGELFFGEGSRLTVL.

The chain employs TRBV5-6 and TRBJ1-1; D is undetermined. This CDR3 comprises 14 residues. The V end lost 4 bases, the J end lost 5 bases, and 15 bases lay between the germline ends. Germline CDR1 reads SGHDT; CDR2 reads YYEEEE. This chain's CDR3 is CASSPVRIRTEAFF. DNA of the CDR3: TGTGCCAGCAGCCCTGTCCGCATTAGGACTGAAGCTTTCTTT.

The rearrangement links TRBV19 to TRBJ2-7, with D possibly TRBD1 on 6 matching bases. This CDR3 spans 13 amino acids. The germline CDR1 and CDR2 sequences are LNHDA and SQIVND (reference sequence). The V end was cut by 10 bases, the J end by 3 bases, with 16 bases between. CDR3 in amino acids: CATRPQGIYEQYF. The CDR3 DNA reads TGTGCCACCCGCCCCCAGGGGATCTACGAGCAGTACTTC.

The chain recombines TRBV10-1 with TRBJ2-7; D is tentatively TRBD1 or TRBD2 (5 bases each). Per the germline V gene, CDR1 is WNHNN and CDR2 is SYGVQD (reference sequence). V lost 5 bases and J lost 1, with 15 bases in between. The CDR3 is 15 residues long. The CDR3 DNA follows: TGCGCCAGCAGTTCGAACCGGGACGCTTCCTACGAGCAGTACTTC. Protein sequence: CASSSNRDASYEQYF.

The chain is built from TRBV7-2 and TRBJ2-2; 8 nucleotides line up with TRBD2. V dropped 1 base and J dropped 6; count of bases not matched to a gene: 10. The length of the CDR3 is 17 residues. Germline loops: CDR1 SGHTA, CDR2 FQGNSA. The CDR3 nucleotides read TGTGCCAGCAGCTTAGGGCCGGGACTAGTGAGTTCCGGGGAGCTGTTTTTT. This encodes CASSLGPGLVSSGELFF.

This chain links TRBV10-2 with TRBJ2-2, with TRBD2 matching 10 bases. The CDR3 is made up of 19 amino acids. Trimming took 2 bases from V and 5 from J; bases not matched to a gene: 14. Germline-derived CDR1 and CDR2 are WSHSY and SAAADI. The DNA of the CDR3 is TGCGCCAGCAGTGAGGTTCCCCTAGCGGGAGCAAACCCTACCGGGGAGCTGTTTTTT. Amino acids: CASSEVPLAGANPTGELFF.

This chain joins TRBV29-1 and TRBJ2-7; the D gene is possibly TRBD2 (6 bases). The CDR3 runs 13 residues. Germline CDR1 is SQVTM and CDR2 is ANQGSEA. The V end was cut by 7 bases, the J end by 6 bases, with 19 bases between. The CDR3 DNA sequence: TGCAGCGCCCGAGCGGGTGGATTTTTCGAGCAGTACTTC. Translation gives CSARAGGFFEQYF.